The clone carrying this T cell receptor beta chain was detected ten times or more. The antigen is not known. Unique molecular identifiers featured in how the TCRbeta library was prepared. TCRdb re-called the PCR reads with MiXCR, one entry per CDR3 protein. This table holds 350,000 to 500,000 distinct CDR3 sequences, about 45% found once. The data stem from a study of T-cell reconstitution after alpha-beta-depleted transplantation in children. Study-wide results and caveats: Alpha-beta T cells present about two months after transplant were reported to originate from several hundred expanded graft clones. A year had passed since transplant, and T-cell counts and diversity by then came mostly from newly produced T cells. Some patients showed high day-60 TCRbeta diversity, which derived from surviving recipient T cells and thymic progenitors.

There are 13 residues in the CDR3. Trimming left V 6 bases short and J 5 bases short, with 13 bases between. Looked up from germline, CDR1 is MDHEN and CDR2 is SYDVKM. The chain carries TRBV28 and TRBJ2-5; TRBD1 might be the D (5 bases). The receptor's source is a girl aged 2-10 years with aplastic anemia, due to receive a stem cell transplant. The source was PBMCs, collected before TCRalphabeta/CD19-depleted stem cell transplant. This CDR3 is CASRLGVLETQYF. The CDR3 nucleotides read TGTGCCAGCAGGCTAGGGGTGTTGGAGACCCAGTACTTC. The entire variable domain, with the rest obtained from reference TRBV28 and TRBJ2-5, is as follows: DVKVTQSSRYLVKRTGEKVFLECVQDMDHENMFWYRQDPGLGLRLIYFSYDVKMKEKGDIPEGYSVSREKKERFSLILESASTNQTSMYLCASRLGVLETQYFGPGTRLLVL.